What follows describes a single T cell receptor (beta chain). Its antigen is unidentified. These data are taken from a study of T cells in Graves' hyperthyroidism and ophthalmopathy. Study-level points and caveats: Stable hyperthyroidism was separated from ophthalmopathy by a model based on 13 V-J features.

Template material for amplifying TCR beta CDR3 regions consisted of RNA transcripts. The primer set for the first-round RT-PCR of the TCR CDR3 was HTBI. Using its own MiXCR run on the multiplex PCR reads, TCRdb lists one record per CDR3 protein. The repertoire consists of 490,000 or so distinct CDR3 sequences, with about 20% occurring once and the leading ten covering about half. CDR3 size: 14 residues. V was trimmed by 2 bases and J by 6 bases, leaving 8 bases between them. Germline lookup yields CDR1 MNHEY and CDR2 SVGAGI. This chain connects TRBV6-5 to TRBJ1-6; the D is unclear. This clonotype was obtained from a woman in her sixties or seventies with Graves' ophthalmopathy. Material: blood. CDR3 loop: CASSYGAGNSPLHF. The CDR3 nucleotides read TGTGCCAGCAGTTACGGCGCTGGTAATTCACCCCTCCACTTT.